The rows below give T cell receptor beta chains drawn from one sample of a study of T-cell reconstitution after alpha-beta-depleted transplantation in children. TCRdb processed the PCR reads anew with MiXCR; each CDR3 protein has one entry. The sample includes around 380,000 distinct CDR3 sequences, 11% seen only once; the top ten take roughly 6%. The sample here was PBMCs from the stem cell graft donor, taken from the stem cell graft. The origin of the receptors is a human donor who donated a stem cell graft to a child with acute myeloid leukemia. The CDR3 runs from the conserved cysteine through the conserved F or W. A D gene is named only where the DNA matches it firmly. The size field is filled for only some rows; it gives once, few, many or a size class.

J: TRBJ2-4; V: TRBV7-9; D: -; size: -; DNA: TGTGCCAGCAGCGGACAGGGAGGGGGAAACATTCAGTACTTC; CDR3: CASSGQGGGNIQYF
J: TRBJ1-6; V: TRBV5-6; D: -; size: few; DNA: TGTGCCAGCAGCTTGGTCCAGGTCGGGGGCTATAATTCACCCCTCCACTTT; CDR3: CASSLVQVGGYNSPLHF
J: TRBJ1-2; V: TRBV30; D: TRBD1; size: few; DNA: TGTGCCTGGAAGAGGGTAGGGGGCGCGGGCGGCTACACCTTC; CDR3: CAWKRVGGAGGYTF
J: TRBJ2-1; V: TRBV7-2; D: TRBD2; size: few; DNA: TGTGCCAGCAGGAGACTAGCGGGGGGCCCTCCCTACAATGAGCAGTTCTTC; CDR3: CASRRLAGGPPYNEQFF
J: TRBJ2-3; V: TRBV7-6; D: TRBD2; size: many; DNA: TGTGCCAGCAGCTCATTCGGGGGGGAAGATACGCAGTATTTT; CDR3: CASSSFGGEDTQYF
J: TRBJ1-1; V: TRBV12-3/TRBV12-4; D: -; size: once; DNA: TGTGCCAGCATCATGGGGGGGAGCACTGAAGCTTTCTTT; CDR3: CASIMGGSTEAFF
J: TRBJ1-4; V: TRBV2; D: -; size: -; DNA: TGTGCCAGCAGTCCGTTCTTGGGCAGGGATGAAAAACTGTTTTTT; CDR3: CASSPFLGRDEKLFF
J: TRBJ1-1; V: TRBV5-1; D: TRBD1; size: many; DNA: TGCGCCAGCAGCGGGACAGGGGGCGCTTTGGCTGAAGCTTTCTTT; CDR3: CASSGTGGALAEAFF
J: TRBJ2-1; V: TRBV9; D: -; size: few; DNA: TGTGCCAGCAGCGTAGGGGGGATAGCCCCTCGGTTCTTC; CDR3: CASSVGGIAPRFF
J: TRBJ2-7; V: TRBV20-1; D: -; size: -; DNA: TGCAGTGCGAGACCGGGACCCGAGAGGTGGCAGTACTTC; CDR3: CSARPGPERWQYF
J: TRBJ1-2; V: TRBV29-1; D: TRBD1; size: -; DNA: TGCAGCGTTGACGAGGGGGCAGGCGATGGCTACACCTTC; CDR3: CSVDEGAGDGYTF
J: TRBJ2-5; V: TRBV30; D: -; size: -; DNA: TGTGCCTGGAGTATCTGGATATTTGGGGAAGAGACCCAGTACTTC; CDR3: CAWSIWIFGEETQYF
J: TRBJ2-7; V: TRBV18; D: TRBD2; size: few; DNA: TGTGCCAGCTCATTCGGGCGGGAGCCGGGCTACGAGCAGTACTTC; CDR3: CASSFGREPGYEQYF
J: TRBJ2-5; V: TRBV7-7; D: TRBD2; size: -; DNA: TGTGCTAGCAGCCCTCCGGGACTAGGAGGGGAGACCCAGTACTTC; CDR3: CASSPPGLGGETQYF
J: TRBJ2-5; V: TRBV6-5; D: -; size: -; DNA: TGTGCCAGCAGTTACTCGCTAGGGGCTTCGAAGACCCAGTACTTC; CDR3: CASSYSLGASKTQYF
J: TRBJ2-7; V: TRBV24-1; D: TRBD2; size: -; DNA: TGTGCCACCAGTTGTGCCCTAGCGGGCCACTCCTACGAGCAGTACTTC; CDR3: CATSCALAGHSYEQYF
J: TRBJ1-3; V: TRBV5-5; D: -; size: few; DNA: TGTGCCAGCAGCTTACCACTCTTGACAGAGTCCCGAAACACCATATATTTT; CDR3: CASSLPLLTESRNTIYF
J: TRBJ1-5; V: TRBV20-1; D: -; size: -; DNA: TGCAGTGCTAGGCCCAGAGGGAGTCAGCCCCAGCATTTT; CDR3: CSARPRGSQPQHF
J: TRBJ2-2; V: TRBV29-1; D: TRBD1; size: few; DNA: TGCAGCGGCTGGACAGGGACGAACACCGGGGAGCTGTTTTTT; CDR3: CSGWTGTNTGELFF
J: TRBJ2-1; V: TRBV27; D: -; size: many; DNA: TGTGCCAGCAGTGTGACGCGATACAATGAGCAGTTCTTC; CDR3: CASSVTRYNEQFF
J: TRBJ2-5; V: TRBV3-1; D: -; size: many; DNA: TGTGCCAGCAGCCAAGGATCAGGGGGGGAGACCCAGTACTTC; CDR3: CASSQGSGGETQYF
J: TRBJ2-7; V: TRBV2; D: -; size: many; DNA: TGTGCCAGCTCTAAGGGGGGCTACGAGCAGTACTTC; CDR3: CASSKGGYEQYF
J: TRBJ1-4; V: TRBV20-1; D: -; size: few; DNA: TGCAGTGCTCCTCGGACAGTTGCAACTAATGAAAAACTGTTTTTT; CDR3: CSAPRTVATNEKLFF
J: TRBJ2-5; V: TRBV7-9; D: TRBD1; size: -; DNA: TGTGCCAGCAGCTCCGGTGACAGGGTTGTAGAGACCCAGTACTTC; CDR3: CASSSGDRVVETQYF